The 9 T cell receptor beta chains below all came from one sample that was sequenced in a study of shared clonotypes between healthy human individuals. The data were produced by immunoSEQ multiplex PCR, yet TCRdb's version contains in-frame clones alone and is incomplete. The sample lists over 800,000 clones; over 90% were seen once. The naive CD8 fraction comprised CD45RO-negative cells positively selected for CCR7 and excluded terminally differentiated effector memory CD45RA+ cells. The sample taken for sequencing was naive CD8+ T cells sorted from blood. The receptor set was obtained from a young man in good health.

The CDR3 DNA is TGTGCCAGCAGCTTCCGGCGGGAGAGTACAGATACGCAGTATTTT. Protein: CASSFRRESTDTQYF. The V and J genes are TRBV7-9 and TRBJ2-3, with 7 bases fitting TRBD2. Germline loops: CDR1 SEHNR, CDR2 FQNEAQ (reference sequence). This CDR3 contains 15 residues. With 3 bases clipped from V and 3 bases from J, the junction kept 6 bases outside the gene matches.

This clone was seen ten or more times. V and J are TRBV10-3 and TRBJ2-7; 8 bases agree with TRBD2. Germline V gene sequence: CDR1 ENHRY, CDR2 SYGVKD. Unmatched junction bases numbered 8, after V lost 3 bases and J lost 4 bases. The CDR3 contains 15 residues. CDR3: CAISDRAGGSYEQYF. Here the CDR3 DNA reads TGTGCCATCAGTGACCGGGCGGGAGGTAGTTACGAGCAGTACTTC.

The chain employs TRBV5-8 and TRBJ2-5; 7 bases are a match to TRBD2. The CDR3 runs 14 residues. The V gene end was trimmed by 4 bases and the J gene end by 5 bases; junction bases not matched to a gene: 8. The germline CDR1 and CDR2 sequences are SGHTS and YDEGEE. The CDR3 sequence: CASSPLGGSETQYF. The CDR3 DNA follows: TGTGCCAGCAGCCCTCTGGGAGGGTCCGAGACCCAGTACTTC.

This clone was found once. The chain combines TRBV13 with TRBJ2-1; 7 bases line up with TRBD1. J lost 8 bases, V lost 0 bases, and 1 base had no gene match. The CDR3 loop spans 13 amino acids. CDR1 is PRHDT and CDR2 is FYEKMQ in the germline V gene (reference sequence). In nucleotides, the CDR3 is TGTGCCAGCAGCTTAGGTACAGGGGATGAGCAGTTCTTC. This sequence encodes CASSLGTGDEQFF.

The chain is built from TRBV27 and TRBJ1-1; TRBD1 matches 9 bases. Trimming cost V 5 bases and J 4 bases; bases outside gene matches: 2. Germline V gene sequence: CDR1 MNHEY, CDR2 SMNVEV (reference sequence). This CDR3 comprises 13 residues. DNA for the CDR3: TGTGCCAGCAGTGAACAGGGGGCCACTGAAGCTTTCTTT. Its translation is CASSEQGATEAFF.

The J gene is TRBJ2-1, the V gene TRBV2; the D call may be TRBD1 or TRBD2 (6 bases each). V lost 10 bases, J lost 2 bases, and 21 bases lay in between. Per germline, CDR1 SNHLY and CDR2 FYNNEI. This CDR3 comprises 16 residues. The CDR3 DNA reads as TGTGCCACCCCGGGAAGGGCAGGGGAGGCCTACAATGAGCAGTTCTTC. It codes for CATPGRAGEAYNEQFF.

The rearrangement joins TRBV28 to TRBJ2-1, with D possibly called TRBD1 or TRBD2 (6 bases each). Between the trimmed V and J ends, which lost 3 bases and 6 bases, there was a span of 15 bases. The germline CDR1 and CDR2 sequences are MDHEN and SYDVKM. The CDR3 sequence is 15 residues long. Here the CDR3 DNA reads TGTGCCAGCAGTTTCCCTCGCGGAGGGGGCAATGAGCAGTTCTTC. Residues: CASSFPRGGGNEQFF.

This clone was seen only a few times. CDR3 region: CASSEISGTYEQYF. CDR3 coding DNA: TGTGCCAGCAGTGAAATTTCAGGGACCTACGAGCAGTACTTC. The rearrangement joins TRBV6-1 to TRBJ2-7, with a weak D call TRBD1 (5 bases). CDR3 length equals 14 residues. The germline gives CDR1 MNHNS, CDR2 SASEGT. The V and J ends lost 2 bases and 2 bases respectively, with 10 bases between them.

About this clone itself: Other DNA sequences within the sample encode an identical CDR3. V is TRBV11-2 and J is TRBJ2-7; D is perhaps TRBD1 (5 bases). The V end was cut by 1 base, the J end by 1 base, with 11 bases between. The CDR3 loop spans 15 amino acids. Germline V gives CDR1 SGHAT, CDR2 FQNNGV. DNA of the CDR3: TGTGCCAGCAGCTTAGCAAGGGGTTCATCCTACGAGCAGTACTTC. Protein product: CASSLARGSSYEQYF.